This entry describes one TCR beta chain. This clonotype was detected a few times. It has no known antigen specificity. Base quality data are lacking; no much larger clone is found one base away. The source of the sample is a study of tumor and adjacent non-tumor tissue in lung cancer (dated 2018 in TCRdb). A note on the overall study: Of the cohort, 11 to 12 patients had adenocarcinoma, 2 had squamous cell carcinoma and 1 had small cell lung cancer. The roughly 15 patients were aged 31 to 76 years, included ten or so men and 5 women, and had TNM stage I to III disease. A total of roughly 130 million productive TCRbeta reads were generated by sequencing, corresponding to an average of roughly 4 million reads per sample. TCRbeta CDR3 sequencing was performed on about 29 paired specimens, with one tumor sample and one normal lung sample collected per patient. Bulk TCRbeta repertoires were compared between lung tumor tissue and matched distant non-tumor lung tissue obtained from more than twelve lung cancer patients.

Broad study findings and their caveats: The sequencing platform is not named in the methods, and unique molecular identifiers are not mentioned. Significantly higher TCR diversity (inverse Simpson) was observed in tumor tissue than in normal lung tissue (around 450 vs 160, P = 0.0075, Mann-Whitney U test). Because peripheral blood was not sequenced, blood TCRbeta repertoires in the lung cancer patients of the study were not examined. The top 100 clones accounted for a significantly larger cumulative portion of the repertoire in normal lung than in tumor tissue. Only around 15 patients were included in the cohort, and the need for larger samples and more detailed clinical data was noted by the authors. TCR diversity was significantly higher in younger patients, and greater tumor TCR diversity was associated with shorter overall survival and shorter disease-free survival.

The library was made by multiplex PCR. This sample was sequenced with an Illumina HiSeq 2500. TCRbeta libraries were built by three rounds of nested PCR using primers (Table S4), following protocols modified from ARM-PCR. Before sequencing, PCR products of 200-500 bp were cut from the gel and purified using the QIAquick gel extraction kit. For the original study's pipeline: Trimmomatic was used to clean the reads, FLASH was used to merge the reads into complete CDR3 sequences, and MiTCR was used to assign the reads to V(D)J germline segments. Clonal diversity was calculated as the inverse Simpson's index using VDJtools. A read counted as productive if the sequence was in-frame and lacked a premature stop codon. Through fastp at Q25 and MiXCR, TCRdb rebuilt clones from the public reads, retaining in-frame beta chains. CDR3 protein sequences are deduplicated, and each keeps its most common genes and DNA. It is TCRdb's table, rather than the study itself, that gives the V and J calls and clone size. Recorded for this sample are 120,000 to 150,000 distinct CDR3 sequences; 66% of them occurred a single time. The top ten clonotypes cover 15% to 20% of the sample.

RNA was extracted from bulk unsorted tissue and checked for quality with a NanoDrop ND-1000 and an Agilent 2100. All donors had newly diagnosed lung cancer, had not received prior chemotherapy, and were admitted for thoracic surgery in China between August and November 2014. Patients with previous radiotherapy or chemotherapy, or with another concurrent cancer, were excluded from the study. Pieces of surgical tissue measuring 1-2 cm3 were kept in RNAlater solution and stored at -80 degrees C until use. Sequencing was performed on lung tumor tissue. The receptor was isolated from a man between 60 and 70 years old with small cell lung cancer.

This receptor has the CDR3 CASSYEGATNEKLFF. The DNA sequence follows: TGTGCCAGCAGTTACGAGGGGGCAACTAATGAAAAACTGTTTTTT. The rearranged segments are TRBV6-6 and TRBJ1-4; the best D guess is TRBD1, with 6 bases matching. Inclusive of the bounding cysteine and phenylalanine, the CDR3 is 15 residues long. Of all the DNA, just the CDR3 is kept, 45 bases in frame from base 1. V is reduced by 2 bases and J by 0 bases, leaving a spacing of 7 bases between them. The germline V gene (reference sequence) gives CDR1 as MNHNY and CDR2 as SVGAGI.